The present T cell receptor (beta chain) was sequenced within a study of T cell responses to AZD1222 COVID-19 vaccine. General observations from the study: Close to half of all spike-specific TCRs reportedly target regions of the variants that are unmutated.

For this clone: Its antigen is unknown.

Germline CDR1 KGHSH, CDR2 LQKENI. The length of the CDR3 is 12 residues. The ends were cut back, 3 bases at V and 10 bases at J, with 10 bases in the middle. Generated by immunoSEQ multiplex PCR, the TCRdb table keeps only in-frame clones and is missing some. The table has more than 85,000 clones, more than 70% seen once. This receptor was obtained from an adult who received the AZD1222 COVID-19 vaccine. The sequences come from peripheral blood, collected 28 days after the second AZD1222 dose. This sequence joins TRBV18 and TRBJ2-1; possibly TRBD1 or TRBD2 for D (5 bases each). CDR3 amino acids: CASSPGPQEQFF. The CDR3 nucleotides are TGTGCCAGCTCACCGGGACCCCAGGAGCAGTTCTTC.